The present TCR beta chain was sequenced within a study of control samples from healthy donors and cancer patients. Trimming took off 3 bases at V and 0 bases at J, with 9 bases between the two ends. This CDR3 is built from 16 residues. CDR1 and CDR2 (germline): KGHSH, LQKENI. Libraries were prepared by immunoSEQ multiplex PCR; TCRdb keeps only in-frame clonotypes and omits some of them. The sample carries 150,000 to 200,000 clones, about nine tenths recorded once. This sequence was found in a woman between 25 and 40 years old in good health. This sequence joins TRBV18 and TRBJ1-6; no firm D call. Source material: blood. The CDR3 here is CASSPGSSSYNSPLHF. DNA of the CDR3: TGTGCCAGCTCACCCGGATCCAGCTCCTATAATTCACCCCTCCACTTT.